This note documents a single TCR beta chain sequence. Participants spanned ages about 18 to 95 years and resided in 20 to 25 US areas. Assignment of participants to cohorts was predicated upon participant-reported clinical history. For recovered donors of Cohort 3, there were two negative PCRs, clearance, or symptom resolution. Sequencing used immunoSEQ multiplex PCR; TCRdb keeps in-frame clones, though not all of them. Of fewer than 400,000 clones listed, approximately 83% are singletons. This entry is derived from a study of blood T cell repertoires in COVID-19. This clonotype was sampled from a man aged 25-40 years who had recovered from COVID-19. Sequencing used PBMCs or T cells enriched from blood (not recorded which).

CDR3 bases: TGTGCCAGCAGTCTCCTGCAGGGAAACTATGGCTACACCTTC. This translates into CASSLLQGNYGYTF. The chain uses TRBV6-5 and TRBJ1-2, with a tentative D call TRBD1 (5 bases). V lost 5 bases and J 2 bases, leaving 12 bases between the germline ends. The CDR3 spans 14 residues. CDR1 and CDR2 from the germline V gene are MNHEY and SVGAGI.